The 22 T cell receptor beta chains reported below all come from one sample, sequenced in a study of tumor and adjacent non-tumor tissue in lung cancer. The template was RNA from unsorted bulk tissue. Distant lung tissue was collected more than 3 cm away from the tumor edge. Three rounds of nested PCR, following a modified ARM-PCR protocol, produced the TCRbeta library. From the multiplex PCR reads, TCRdb called clonotypes with MiXCR, one entry per CDR3 protein. The top ten clones hold around a fifth of a sample with 100,000 or so distinct CDR3 sequences, about 60% of them seen once. The sequenced sample was distant non-tumor lung tissue. These receptors came from a young man with non-small cell lung cancer.

With respect to this clonotype: The germline gene is not matched at one end of the junction; a read error may be the cause. V gene TRBV4-1 combines with J gene TRBJ2-7; 7 bases align to TRBD2. Germline CDR1 is MGHRA and CDR2 is YSYEKL. The CDR3 is made up of 16 amino acids. CDR3 sequence (DNA): TGCGCCAGCAGCCAACATGAGACGGGAGGTACGTACGATCAGTGCTTC. Translating gives CASSQHETGGTYDQCF.

This clonotype was seen a single time. At one boundary the junction diverges from the germline segment, which might be a read error. V and J are TRBV20-1 and TRBJ2-3, with a tentative D call TRBD2 (5 bases). This CDR3 has 16 residues. In germline, CDR1 is DFQATT, CDR2 SNEGSKA (reference sequence). The CDR3 DNA reads as TGCAGTGCTAGAGATCCGCGAGGCGGGTTGGCAGATATGCAGTATTTT. This codes for CSARDPRGGLADMQYF.

V gene TRBV29-1 combines with J gene TRBJ1-4; D is ambiguous. The CDR3 length is 15 residues. V gave up 1 base and J gave up 8 bases, with 17 bases separating them. Germline assignment: CDR1 SQVTM and CDR2 ANQGSEA. The CDR3 bases are TGCAGCGTTGAAGGTGGTCGGGGTAGGTCCGAAAAACTGTTTTTT. Its translation is CSVEGGRGRSEKLFF.

This clonotype was seen more than once but under ten times. Its ends do not fully match the called genes, so a read error is possible. The CDR3 coding sequence is TGTGCCAGCAGCTTCACAGGGGCCGGGGAGCTGCTTTTT. Residues: CASSFTGAGELLF. The gene calls are TRBV11-2 and TRBJ2-2; 7 positions match TRBD1. This CDR3 has 13 residues. CDR1 SGHAT and CDR2 FQNNGV come from the germline V gene.

CDR3 in amino acids: CASSSWTWSPLNEELFF. CDR3 DNA sequence: TGTGCCAGCAGCTCATGGACATGGAGTCCGCTTAATGAAGAATTGTTTTTT. The chain is built from TRBV11-3 and TRBJ1-4, with a possible D match to TRBD1 (5 bases). Germline assignment: CDR1 SGHNT and CDR2 YENEEA. Deletions cut 4 bases from V and 15 bases from J, with 30 bases between. The CDR3 sequence is 17 residues long.

This clonotype was recorded only once. The chain recombines TRBV20-1 with TRBJ2-5, with D tentatively TRBD1 or TRBD2 (5 bases each). Germline lookup yields CDR1 DFQATT and CDR2 SNEGSKA (reference sequence). The CDR3 has 15 amino acids. Trimming took 4 bases from V and 2 from J, leaving 17 bases between them. The CDR3 sequence is CSATRDSEGQETQYF. The CDR3 DNA is TGCAGTGCTACGAGGGATTCCGAGGGGCAAGAGACCCAGTACTTC.

This clonotype has just one count. A read error is likely, as this CDR3 ends without the conserved phenylalanine or tryptophan. The chain carries TRBV11-2 and TRBJ2-7; D tentatively fits TRBD1 or TRBD2 (5 bases each). Germline V gives CDR1 SGHAT, CDR2 FQNNGV. V was trimmed by 9 bases and J by 6 bases, leaving 24 bases between them. The CDR3 totals 15 residues. CDR3 DNA: TGTGCCAGTAGGACACCGAGACAGAGGGCTGCCGAGCAGTACCTC. Its translation: CASRTPRQRAAEQYL.

A word on this clonotype: This sequence may be a read error, since a much larger clone differs from it by one base. The chain links TRBV5-4 to TRBJ2-3, with 7 bases identical to TRBD2. The germline gives CDR1 SGHNT, CDR2 YYREEE (reference sequence). The CDR3 has 15 amino acids. CDR3 amino acids: CTSSSWTRPTDTQYF. The CDR3 DNA is TGTACCAGCAGCTCCTGGACTAGACCCACAGATACGCAGTATTTT. Together with reference TRBV5-4 and TRBJ2-3, the CDR3 gives the full variable domain: ETGVTQSPTHLIKTRGQQVTLRCSSQSGHNTVSWYQQALGQGPQFIFQYYREEENGRGNFPPRFSGLQFPNYSSELNVNALELDDSALYLCTSSSWTRPTDTQYFGPGTRLTVL.

The V gene is TRBV20-1, the J gene TRBJ2-7; D may be TRBD1 (5 bases). CDR1 is DFQATT, CDR2 SNEGSKA, per germline (reference sequence). V dropped 6 bases and J dropped 1 base, with 13 bases sitting between them. The CDR3 is 13 residues long. DNA for the CDR3: TGCAGTGCAAAACAGAGGACATCCTACGAGCAGTACTTC. As protein: CSAKQRTSYEQYF.

This clonotype appeared a few times. The junction shows a germline mismatch at one end, possibly a read error. This sequence joins TRBV14 and TRBJ1-1, with D possibly being TRBD1 (5 bases). The germline V gene encodes CDR1 SGHDN and CDR2 FVKESK. The CDR3 length is 14 residues. In DNA form, the CDR3 reads TGTGCTAGCAGCAAACAGGCGTTGAACACTGAAGCTTTCTTT. Its translation: CASSKQALNTEAFF.

As regards this clonotype: The junction differs from germline at one of its ends, possibly a read error. The CDR3 spells CTSSFSVVLAGELFF. The CDR3 DNA sequence: TGTACCAGCAGTTTCAGCGTTGTATTAGCGGGGGAGCTGTTTTTT. The V and J genes are TRBV12-3 or TRBV12-4 and TRBJ2-2, with a possible D match to TRBD2 (5 bases). The CDR3 has 15 amino acids.

Remarks on this clonotype: One end of the junction does not line up with germline, which may come from a read error. The V and J genes are TRBV6-1 and TRBJ2-2; TRBD1 matches at 8 bases. The CDR3 spans 15 residues. Germline CDR1 and CDR2: MNHNS and SASEGT. CDR3 DNA: TGTGTCAGCAGGGGTGACAGGGGTAACACCGGGGAGCTGTTTTTT. Residues: CVSRGDRGNTGELFF.

The genes are TRBV7-9 and TRBJ1-3, with no clear D. This CDR3 comprises 16 residues. Trimming shortened V by 8 bases and J by 0 bases, and 17 bases separated the two germline ends. Germline lookup yields CDR1 SEHNR and CDR2 FQNEAQ (reference sequence). This CDR3 is CASGRERTVSGNTIYF. The CDR3 bases are TGTGCCAGCGGCCGCGAACGTACAGTCTCTGGAAACACCATATATTTT.

This clonotype has only a few counts. This chain connects TRBV14 to TRBJ2-3, with D uncertain. The germline V gene has CDR1 SGHDN and CDR2 FVKESK. The CDR3 covers 14 residues. V was clipped by 1 base and J by 7 bases, with 12 bases between them. The CDR3 region is CASSQGSLTYTQYF. CDR3 DNA sequence: TGTGCCAGCAGCCAAGGTAGCCTGACATATACGCAGTATTTT.

This chain's CDR3 is CASSFMDGRSNTEAFF. CDR3 DNA: TGTGCCAGCAGCTTTATGGATGGACGGTCGAACACTGAAGCTTTCTTT. This rearrangement joins TRBV11-2 to TRBJ1-1; D unclear. This CDR3 region has 16 residues. The ends were cut back, 3 bases at V and 1 base at J, with 15 bases in the middle. Germline V gives CDR1 SGHAT, CDR2 FQNNGV. The entire variable domain, with the rest obtained from reference TRBV11-2 and TRBJ1-1, is as follows: EAGVAQSPRYKIIEKRQSVAFWCNPISGHATLYWYQQILGQGPKLLIQFQNNGVVDDSQLPKDRFSAERLKGVDSTLKIQPAKLEDSAVYLCASSFMDGRSNTEAFFGQGTRLTVV.

As concerns this clonotype: One junction end disagrees with the germline gene, perhaps due to a read error. This chain's CDR3 is CSIEGTGNTGELFF. DNA for the CDR3: TGCAGCATTGAAGGGACGGGGAACACCGGGGAGCTGTTTTTT. The chain uses TRBV29-1 and TRBJ2-2; D is possibly TRBD1 or TRBD2 (5 bases each). The CDR3 has 14 amino acids. Looked up from germline, CDR1 is SQVTM and CDR2 is ANQGSEA.

This clonotype was recorded many times. The rearrangement links TRBV4-1 to TRBJ1-2, with 9 bases fitting TRBD1. This CDR3 spans 18 amino acids. Germline CDR1 is MGHRA and CDR2 is YSYEKL. V shed 0 bases and J 3 bases; nucleotides not matched to a gene: 11. CDR3 nucleotides: TGCGCCAGCAGCCAAGAGAGAGGGAGGACAGGGGCGGACTATGGCTACACCTTC. The encoded protein is CASSQERGRTGADYGYTF.

The chain joins TRBV11-2 to TRBJ2-7; D possibly corresponds to TRBD1 (6 bases). The CDR3 loop spans 16 amino acids. V was trimmed by 1 base and J by 4 bases, leaving 17 bases between them. Germline CDR1 is SGHAT and CDR2 is FQNNGV. The CDR3 protein is CASSLAAGTRFYEQYF. For the CDR3, the DNA is TGTGCCAGCAGCTTAGCGGCCGGGACACGGTTTTACGAGCAGTACTTC.

This clonotype was found a few times. Sequence at one end of the junction differs from germline and may be a read error. The gene calls are TRBV11-2 and TRBJ1-2; 11 bases align to TRBD1. Germline V CDR1 and CDR2: SGHAT, FQNNGV. This CDR3 spans 14 amino acids. CDR3 nucleotide sequence: TGTGCCAACAGGGGACAGGGGGAGGGCTATGGCTACATCTTC. Its translation is CANRGQGEGYGYIF.

This chain joins TRBV20-1 and TRBJ1-2; unclear D gene. The CDR3 spans 11 residues. Germline values: CDR1 DFQATT, CDR2 SNEGSKA (reference sequence). Here the CDR3 reads CCTPGLGGYTF. As DNA, the CDR3 is TGCTGTACTCCGGGCCTCGGGGGCTACACCTTC.

This clonotype occurred a few times. V and J are TRBV11-1 and TRBJ2-7; D is unclear. Trimming stripped 7 bases from V and 5 bases from J, with 15 bases between. The CDR3 length is 13 residues. Germline loops: CDR1 SGHAT, CDR2 FQDESV (reference sequence). CDR3 DNA: TGTGCCAGCATCCTGTCGAGTTTACACGAGCAGTACTTC. This gives the protein CASILSSLHEQYF. The variable domain in full, with the rest retrieved from reference TRBV11-1 and TRBJ2-7, is EAEVAQSPRYKITEKSQAVAFWCDPISGHATLYWYRQILGQGPELLVQFQDESVVDDSQLPKDRFSAERLKGVDSTLKIQPAELGDSAMYLCASILSSLHEQYFGPGTRLTVT.

This clonotype is medium-sized. This chain links TRBV11-3 with TRBJ2-2; D is perhaps TRBD2 (6 bases). Trimming left V 8 bases short and J 6 bases short, with 10 bases between. Germline V lookup: CDR1 SGHNT, CDR2 YENEEA. The CDR3 sequence is 12 residues long. The CDR3 nucleotides are TGTGCCAGCGGGGACTTCTCCGGGGAGCTGTTTTTT. Translating it yields CASGDFSGELFF.